These 8 T cell receptor beta chains were all obtained from the same sample, sequenced in a study of circulating CD8 cells and anti-PD-1 response in melanoma. From live CD3+CD8+TCRalphabeta+ cells, four PD-1 and/or TIGIT subsets were sorted. Using roughly 16 ng of total RNA, TCR libraries were made with the QIAseq Immune Repertoire TCR panel. A single record per CDR3 protein comes from TCRdb applying MiXCR to the reads. There are 350 to 500 distinct CDR3 sequences in the sample; around 8% occur only once, and 30% to 35% lies in the top ten. Here the sequenced sample was CD8+ T cells from PBMCs, taken at baseline or after one month of anti-PD-1 therapy (not recorded which). The receptor set was obtained from a human donor with melanoma.

This clonotype is labeled as large. The chain carries TRBV28 and TRBJ2-3; 8 nucleotides agree with TRBD2. J gave up 6 bases and V 3 bases, and 5 bases lay outside the gene matches. CDR3 length: 14 residues. Germline lookup yields CDR1 MDHEN and CDR2 SYDVKM. CDR3: CASSFLPGGDTQYF. The CDR3, as DNA: TGTGCCAGCAGTTTTCTGCCGGGGGGGGATACGCAGTATTTT. The full variable domain, rest sourced from reference TRBV28 and TRBJ2-3, is DVKVTQSSRYLVKRTGEKVFLECVQDMDHENMFWYRQDPGLGLRLIYFSYDVKMKEKGDIPEGYSVSREKKERFSLILESASTNQTSMYLCASSFLPGGDTQYFGPGTRLTVL.

This clonotype is medium-sized. The chain is built from TRBV14 and TRBJ2-3; 10 bases agree with TRBD2. The J segment lost 2 bases and the V segment lost 4 bases, leaving 12 bases of the junction unmatched. Germline CDR1 and CDR2: SGHDN and FVKESK. The CDR3 is made up of 18 amino acids. The CDR3 DNA is TGTGCCAGCAGCCTTCGAATTACTAGCGGGATTTTCACAGATACGCAGTATTTT. This sequence encodes CASSLRITSGIFTDTQYF.

This clonotype is classed as large. The chain links TRBV7-2 to TRBJ2-7, with D perhaps matching TRBD1 (5 bases). The CDR3 sequence is 14 residues long. V lost 1 base to trimming and J lost 4 bases, with 11 bases between them. Per germline, CDR1 SGHTA and CDR2 FQGNSA. The CDR3 spells CASSLDPQGYEQYF. The CDR3 DNA follows: TGTGCCAGCAGCTTAGATCCCCAGGGATACGAGCAGTACTTC.

This clonotype counts as medium-sized. V is TRBV11-2 and J is TRBJ2-5, with 7 bases identical to TRBD1. Germline-derived CDR1 and CDR2 are SGHAT and FQNNGV. The J segment lost 5 bases and the V segment lost 3 bases, leaving 12 bases of the junction unmatched. The length of the CDR3 is 16 residues. The CDR3 region has the DNA TGTGCCAGCAGCTTGGATTTGACAGGGTTGGCGGAGACCCAGTACTTC. Amino acids: CASSLDLTGLAETQYF.

This clonotype appeared a single time. This chain joins TRBV4-3 and TRBJ2-7; D may be TRBD2 (5 bases). CDR3 size: 14 residues. The V gene's germline CDR1 is LGHNA and CDR2 YSLEER. Trimming cost V 3 bases and J 4 bases, with 13 bases left between them. The CDR3 region has the DNA TGCGCCAGCAGCCACCGGACTGGCTCTTACGAGCAGTACTTC. This gives the protein CASSHRTGSYEQYF.

This clonotype is large within its sample. The rearrangement uses TRBV5-4 and TRBJ2-1, with D possibly being TRBD1 or TRBD2 (5 bases each). The CDR3 spans 15 residues. V was trimmed by 2 bases and J by 5 bases, leaving 14 bases between them. Looked up from germline, CDR1 is SGHNT and CDR2 is YYREEE (reference sequence). The chain's CDR3 is CASSFVRESDNEQFF. The CDR3 DNA is TGTGCCAGCAGCTTTGTCAGGGAGAGCGACAATGAGCAGTTCTTC.

This clonotype is categorized as medium-sized. The J gene is TRBJ2-2, the V gene TRBV5-6, with TRBD1 identical over 9 bases. The CDR3 runs to 16 residues. Trimming took 3 bases from V and 6 from J; bases not matched to a gene: 9. The V gene's germline CDR1 is SGHDT and CDR2 YYEEEE. Here the CDR3 reads CASSWIGTGLAGELFF. CDR3 nucleotides: TGTGCCAGCAGCTGGATCGGGACAGGGTTGGCCGGGGAGCTGTTTTTT.

Judged by abundance, this clonotype is medium-sized. This chain uses TRBV29-1 with TRBJ2-2, with unresolved D. The CDR3 runs 15 residues. Looked up from germline, CDR1 is SQVTM and CDR2 is ANQGSEA. V lost 3 bases, J lost 0 bases, and 11 bases lay in between. The CDR3: CSVDSLGSNTGELFF. The DNA for the CDR3 is TGCAGCGTTGATTCTTTGGGATCGAACACCGGGGAGCTGTTTTTT.